These 26 T cell receptor beta chains share one sample of origin, sequenced in a study of patients and donors after allogeneic stem cell transplantation (dated by TCRdb to about 2020). Library generation was performed with RT-PCR. The run used a NextSeq 550. TCRdb trimmed the raw reads at Q25, called clones with MiXCR and kept productive beta chains. CDR3 protein sequences are deduplicated, and each keeps its most common genes and DNA. The sample table contains roughly 960,000 distinct CDR3 sequences; only one count was recorded for over 15% of them. Clones ranked in the top ten supply around 6% of the sample. The sample was blood, either unsorted or a sorted T cell fraction (not recorded which). Every receptor here comes from a human donor who was either an allogeneic HSCT recipient or a stem cell or donor lymphocyte infusion donor (not recorded which). It is not recorded whose cells these are; they may come from a transplant donor.

This clonotype occurred a few times. This rearrangement joins TRBV7-9 to TRBJ1-3; TRBD1 is a possible D gene (5 bases). The germline V and J ends were trimmed by 1 base and 4 bases, with 14 bases remaining between them. Germline V lookup: CDR1 SEHNR, CDR2 FQNEAQ (reference sequence). The CDR3 is made up of 16 amino acids. The CDR3 spells CASSLVPGNYGNTIYF. The CDR3 region has the DNA TGTGCCAGCAGCTTAGTGCCAGGGAATTACGGAAACACCATATATTTT.

This clonotype was seen a handful of times. The rearrangement joins TRBV7-8 to TRBJ1-1; D ambiguous. The V gene lost 3 bases and the J gene lost 1 base, with 6 bases spanning the gap. Germline CDR1 reads SGHVS; CDR2 reads FQNEAQ. CDR3 length: 13 residues. Written as DNA, the CDR3 is TGTGCCAGCAGCTTTCGGCCGAACACTGAAGCTTTCTTT. Its protein product is CASSFRPNTEAFF.

The chain employs TRBV29-1 and TRBJ2-7, with 10 bases matching TRBD2. This CDR3 contains 14 residues. V lost 6 bases, J lost 1 base, and 6 bases stayed unmatched. Germline V CDR1 and CDR2: SQVTM, ANQGSEA. The CDR3 reads CSVGLADSSYEQYF. The CDR3, as DNA: TGCAGCGTCGGACTAGCGGATAGTTCCTACGAGCAGTACTTC.

This clonotype was found a few times. J is TRBJ2-1 and V is TRBV24-1; D call uncertain. The CDR3 length is 11 residues. CDR1 is KGHDR and CDR2 is SFDVKD in the germline V gene. Trimming took off 6 bases at V and 7 bases at J, with 6 bases between the two ends. CDR3 region: CATSQANEQFF. CDR3 DNA: TGTGCCACCAGTCAAGCAAATGAGCAGTTCTTC.

The rearrangement links TRBV7-8 to TRBJ1-1; no firm D call. Trimming removed 5 bases from V and 6 bases from J, with 16 bases in between. This CDR3 contains 14 residues. Germline lookup yields CDR1 SGHVS and CDR2 FQNEAQ. CDR3 sequence (DNA): TGTGCCAGCAGCCCCACCACGGCTGCTGCTGAAGCTTTCTTT. This sequence encodes CASSPTTAAAEAFF.

The J gene is TRBJ2-1, the V gene TRBV27; TRBD2 matches at 7 bases. CDR1 and CDR2 from the germline V gene are MNHEY and SMNVEV (reference sequence). This CDR3 has 15 amino acids. V lost 7 bases and J lost 0; bases outside the gene matches: 6. The CDR3 DNA sequence: TGTGCCAGCACCTTGACGGGGGGCTCCTACAATGAGCAGTTCTTC. Translation gives CASTLTGGSYNEQFF.

The chain combines TRBV9 with TRBJ2-7; TRBD2 is a possible D gene (5 bases). There are 15 residues in the CDR3. The ends were cut back, 5 bases at V and 2 bases at J, with 17 bases in the middle. Germline loops: CDR1 SGDLS, CDR2 YYNGEE. CDR3 in amino acids: CASSARVGEAYEQYF. DNA for the CDR3: TGTGCCAGCAGTGCGAGAGTCGGGGAAGCCTACGAGCAGTACTTC.

This chain connects TRBV30 to TRBJ1-5; perhaps TRBD1 as D (5 bases). Per the germline V gene, CDR1 is GTSNPN and CDR2 is SVGIG (reference sequence). The V and J ends lost 2 bases and 5 bases respectively, with 10 bases between them. The CDR3 is made up of 13 amino acids. CDR3 nucleotide sequence: TGTGCCTGGAGTCCAGGGAGTGATCAGCCCCAGCATTTT. The encoded protein is CAWSPGSDQPQHF.

This clonotype was observed at least ten times. The chain carries TRBV20-1 and TRBJ2-1; perhaps TRBD2 as D (5 bases). This CDR3 is built from 16 residues. Germline V gene data show CDR1 as DFQATT and CDR2 as SNEGSKA (reference sequence). V was cut by 6 bases and J by 0 bases, with 18 bases left in between. The CDR3 nucleotides read TGCAGTGCCCACAATCCGGGGTCGAGCTCCTACAATGAGCAGTTCTTC. Translating gives CSAHNPGSSSYNEQFF.

The rearrangement uses TRBV7-9 and TRBJ1-1, with TRBD1 as a possible D gene (6 bases). Per the germline V gene, CDR1 is SEHNR and CDR2 is FQNEAQ (reference sequence). Trimming shortened V by 1 base and J by 5 bases, and 14 bases separated the two germline ends. This CDR3 comprises 15 residues. CDR3 sequence reads: CASSLVEGVKTEAFF. The CDR3 nucleotides read TGTGCCAGCAGCTTAGTCGAGGGGGTTAAGACTGAAGCTTTCTTT.

This clonotype has a count of ten or more. CDR3 sequence reads: CSAATGGNLPPHTQYF. The DNA for the CDR3 is TGCAGTGCTGCTACAGGGGGGAACCTTCCACCCCATACGCAGTATTTT. The chain combines TRBV20-1 with TRBJ2-3; 8 bases fit TRBD1. Germline V gives CDR1 DFQATT, CDR2 SNEGSKA (reference sequence). V lost 5 bases, J lost 7 bases, and 17 bases stayed unmatched. This CDR3 has 16 residues.

This clonotype was picked up a small number of times. The chain carries TRBV6-2 or TRBV6-3 and TRBJ1-1; D is undetermined. Trimming removed 0 bases from V and 1 base from J, with 12 bases in between. The germline V gene has CDR1 MNHEY and CDR2 SVGEGT. This CDR3 has 16 residues. The CDR3 here is CASSYSMWKSNTEAFF. In DNA form, the CDR3 reads TGTGCCAGCAGTTACTCGATGTGGAAATCGAACACTGAAGCTTTCTTT.

In this sample, this clonotype turned up many times. This sequence joins TRBV5-1 and TRBJ2-5, with D hard to call. This CDR3 spans 12 amino acids. Germline assignment: CDR1 SGHRS and CDR2 YFSETQ. V was clipped by 4 bases and J by 5 bases, with 9 bases between them. CDR3 DNA: TGCGCCAGCAGCAGACCCGAGGAGACCCAGTACTTC. Translating gives CASSRPEETQYF.

This clonotype has just a few counts. Since a much larger clone is just one base distant, this may be a read error. This CDR3 reads CASSYAGTYEQYF. CDR3 in DNA: TGTGCCAGCAGTTACGCAGGGACCTACGAGCAGTACTTC. This rearrangement joins TRBV6-6 to TRBJ2-7; tentatively, D is TRBD1 (5 bases). In germline, CDR1 is MNHNY, CDR2 SVGAGI (reference sequence). The CDR3 loop spans 13 amino acids. V was trimmed by 2 bases and J by 2 bases, leaving 7 bases between them.

V is TRBV7-9 and J is TRBJ1-2, with a tentative D call TRBD1 (6 bases). Germline CDR1 SEHNR, CDR2 FQNEAQ (reference sequence). V lost 5 bases, J lost 2 bases, and 18 bases lay in between. This CDR3 spans 16 amino acids. The CDR3 sequence is CASSKSGQIENYGYTF. DNA of the CDR3: TGTGCCAGCAGCAAAAGTGGACAGATTGAGAACTATGGCTACACCTTC.

This sequence joins TRBV20-1 and TRBJ2-1; 12 bases align to TRBD2. This CDR3 is 16 amino acids long. Germline V lookup: CDR1 DFQATT, CDR2 SNEGSKA (reference sequence). V shed 3 bases and J 5 bases; nucleotides not matched to a gene: 8. CDR3 DNA: TGCAGTGCTAGGTCTAGCGGGAGGGCCATTGACAATGAGCAGTTCTTC. The encoded protein is CSARSSGRAIDNEQFF.

This clonotype occurred a few times. The rearrangement joins TRBV6-2 or TRBV6-3 to TRBJ1-2; D gene ambiguous. Germline CDR1 is MNHEY and CDR2 is SVGEGT. CDR3 length equals 14 residues. Between the trimmed V and J ends, which lost 2 bases and 0 bases, there was a span of 7 bases. The DNA for the CDR3 is TGTGCCAGCAGTTACAGAAGCGCTAACTATGGCTACACCTTC. This codes for CASSYRSANYGYTF.

The rearrangement links TRBV7-3 to TRBJ1-5; D unresolved. CDR1 and CDR2 from the germline V gene are SGHTA and FQGTGA. The CDR3 is 14 amino acids. The V end lost 5 bases, the J end lost 3 bases, and 11 bases lay between the germline ends. The CDR3 sequence: CASSPYWANQPQHF. CDR3 nucleotides: TGTGCCAGCAGCCCATATTGGGCCAATCAGCCCCAGCATTTT.

This clonotype has more than one count but fewer than ten. The chain employs TRBV5-1 and TRBJ2-1, with D hard to call. This CDR3 has 15 residues. The ends were cut back, 5 bases at V and 5 bases at J, with 17 bases in the middle. Germline loops: CDR1 SGHRS, CDR2 YFSETQ. The CDR3 DNA sequence: TGCGCCAGCAGGGAAGGGCTAGGGTGGGACAATGAGCAGTTCTTC. Its protein is CASREGLGWDNEQFF.

The J gene is TRBJ1-1, the V gene TRBV5-1; 7 positions agree with TRBD1. Looked up from germline, CDR1 is SGHRS and CDR2 is YFSETQ. The CDR3 runs to 15 residues. J was trimmed by 5 bases and V by 0 bases; bases with no gene match: 7. The CDR3 loop is CASSLEPGGLTEAFF. The CDR3, as DNA: TGCGCCAGCAGCTTGGAACCAGGGGGGTTAACTGAAGCTTTCTTT.

V is TRBV27 and J is TRBJ2-7, with D unclear. Germline CDR1 is MNHEY and CDR2 is SMNVEV (reference sequence). This CDR3 comprises 14 residues. Trimming took 3 bases from V and 3 from J, leaving 12 bases between them. The DNA for the CDR3 is TGTGCCAGCAGTTTCGGATCTACAAGCTACGAGCAGTACTTC. It is translated as CASSFGSTSYEQYF.

This clonotype turned up a few times. The chain uses TRBV20-1 and TRBJ2-7; TRBD2 aligns across 12 bases. V was clipped by 5 bases and J by 4 bases; unmatched bases: 12. Germline assignment: CDR1 DFQATT and CDR2 SNEGSKA (reference sequence). This CDR3 contains 16 residues. This CDR3 is CSAPLLAGGPRYEQYF. CDR3 DNA: TGCAGTGCTCCTCTCCTAGCGGGAGGGCCCCGGTACGAGCAGTACTTC.

This chain connects TRBV7-6 to TRBJ1-3; perhaps TRBD1 as D (6 bases). This CDR3 region has 16 residues. Trimming took off 5 bases at V and 0 bases at J, with 14 bases between the two ends. Germline V gives CDR1 SGHVS, CDR2 FNYEAQ. The CDR3 sequence: CASSQGTRASGNTIYF. In nucleotides, the CDR3 is TGTGCCAGCAGCCAGGGGACACGGGCCTCTGGAAACACCATATATTTT.

This clonotype came up many times. The chain joins TRBV12-3 or TRBV12-4 to TRBJ2-3; D remains unclear. The CDR3 length is 14 residues. Between the trimmed V and J ends, which lost 7 bases and 3 bases, there was a span of 14 bases. The CDR3 here is CASTSIEDTDTQYF. CDR3 in DNA: TGTGCCAGCACCTCTATTGAAGATACAGATACGCAGTATTTT.

The rearrangement uses TRBV9 and TRBJ2-1, with TRBD2 matching 8 bases. The V segment lost 0 bases and the J segment 9 bases; nucleotides outside the gene matches: 5. The CDR3 length is 14 residues. Germline V gene sequence: CDR1 SGDLS, CDR2 YYNGEE. This CDR3 is CASSVGGGTPEQFF. In DNA form, the CDR3 reads TGTGCCAGCAGCGTAGGCGGGGGGACCCCTGAGCAGTTCTTC.

This clonotype was seen a handful of times. The rearrangement uses TRBV7-9 and TRBJ2-3; maybe TRBD2 (7 bases). V was pared by 0 bases and J by 4 bases, with 14 bases between. The CDR3 runs 16 residues. Per the germline V gene, CDR1 is SEHNR and CDR2 is FQNEAQ (reference sequence). The CDR3 DNA reads TGTGCCAGCAGCTTAGCAAGGGGGGGAATTGCAGATACGCAGTATTTT. Encoded protein: CASSLARGGIADTQYF.